A single sample gave rise to the 12 T cell receptor beta chains below, sequenced in a study of blood T cell repertoires in COVID-19. Repertoires were generated with immunoSEQ multiplex PCR, while TCRdb's copy carries only in-frame clones and drops some. The sample lists 250,000 to 350,000 clones; around 88% were seen once. Sequenced input: PBMCs or T cells enriched from blood (not recorded which). The source is a woman aged 35 to 49 who had recovered from COVID-19.

The rearrangement uses TRBV5-1 and TRBJ2-7; maybe TRBD1 (6 bases). V gave up 4 bases and J gave up 4 bases, with 9 bases separating them. Germline V CDR1 and CDR2: SGHRS, YFSETQ. This CDR3 is built from 12 residues. The CDR3, as DNA: TGCGCCAGCAGCGGCAGGGGTTACGAGCAGTACTTC. As protein: CASSGRGYEQYF.

The chain couples TRBV6-5 to TRBJ2-7, with D possibly TRBD1 on 6 matching bases. V lost 2 bases, J lost 0 bases, and 11 bases lay in between. Per germline, CDR1 MNHEY and CDR2 SVGAGI. The CDR3 totals 15 residues. CDR3 region: CASSYRTGSSYEQYF. The CDR3, as DNA: TGTGCCAGCAGTTACCGCACAGGGAGCTCCTACGAGCAGTACTTC.

The V and J genes are TRBV7-9 and TRBJ1-4; weak D call: TRBD1 (6 bases). The CDR3 is made up of 14 amino acids. Per the germline V gene, CDR1 is SEHNR and CDR2 is FQNEAQ (reference sequence). With 5 bases removed from V and 2 bases from J, the gap between germline ends came to 9 bases. The CDR3 DNA reads TGTGCCAGCAGCCCAGGGGTGACTAATGAAAAACTGTTTTTT. It specifies CASSPGVTNEKLFF. Drawing the rest from reference TRBV7-9 and TRBJ1-4, the complete variable domain is DTGVSQNPRHKITKRGQNVTFRCDPISEHNRLYWYRQTLGQGPEFLTYFQNEAQLEKSRLLSDRFSAERPKGSFSTLEIQRTEQGDSAMYLCASSPGVTNEKLFFGSGTQLSVL.

This chain connects TRBV28 to TRBJ1-4; D call uncertain. CDR3 length: 12 amino acids. Trimming shortened V by 3 bases and J by 7 bases, and 6 bases separated the two germline ends. Germline loops: CDR1 MDHEN, CDR2 SYDVKM. CDR3 region: CASSFLSEKLFF. The CDR3 nucleotides are TGTGCCAGCAGTTTCCTAAGTGAAAAACTGTTTTTT.

The chain carries TRBV7-9 and TRBJ2-1, with 13 nucleotides matching TRBD2. CDR3 size: 17 residues. V gave up 8 bases and J gave up 5 bases; unmatched junction bases: 12. The germline CDR1 and CDR2 sequences are SEHNR and FQNEAQ (reference sequence). CDR3 sequence (DNA): TGTGCCAGCGGAATGAGGACTAGCGGGAGATACCACAATGAGCAGTTCTTC. Protein sequence: CASGMRTSGRYHNEQFF. The full variable domain, its missing parts supplied by reference TRBV7-9 and TRBJ2-1, is DTGVSQNPRHKITKRGQNVTFRCDPISEHNRLYWYRQTLGQGPEFLTYFQNEAQLEKSRLLSDRFSAERPKGSFSTLEIQRTEQGDSAMYLCASGMRTSGRYHNEQFFGPGTRLTVL.

The genes are TRBV27 and TRBJ1-5; TRBD1 agrees at 10 bases. The germline V gene encodes CDR1 MNHEY and CDR2 SMNVEV (reference sequence). V lost 5 bases to trimming and J lost 0 bases; unmatched junction nucleotides: 7. The CDR3 runs to 17 residues. CDR3 residues: CASSSLGQGGSNQPQHF. CDR3 DNA sequence: TGTGCCAGCAGTAGCCTAGGACAGGGGGGTAGCAATCAGCCCCAGCATTTT.

The V and J genes are TRBV6-1 and TRBJ1-2; the match to TRBD1 covers 8 bases. Trimming at V came to 2 bases and at J to 8 bases, leaving 13 bases not matched to a gene. CDR1 is MNHNS and CDR2 is SASEGT in the germline V gene. The CDR3 extends over 16 amino acids. The CDR3 sequence is CASSENPADRVSGYTF. CDR3 bases: TGTGCCAGCAGTGAAAACCCGGCGGACAGGGTGAGCGGCTACACCTTC.

This clone has a handful of counts. V and J are TRBV6-2 or TRBV6-3 and TRBJ2-7; D not resolved. Germline V lookup: CDR1 MNHEY, CDR2 SVGEGT. The V end was cut by 5 bases, the J end by 7 bases, with 15 bases between. There are 13 residues in the CDR3. The CDR3 region has the DNA TGTGCCAGCAGTACCCCCCCGGTGGAGGAGCAGTACTTC. Its translation: CASSTPPVEEQYF.

This clone was seen only a few times. The J gene is TRBJ2-7, the V gene TRBV7-8, with a weak D call TRBD2 (6 bases). Germline V gives CDR1 SGHVS, CDR2 FQNEAQ. This CDR3 is 14 amino acids long. Trimming took 5 bases from V and 4 from J, leaving 15 bases between them. CDR3 sequence: CASSQGLMGYEQYF. CDR3 bases: TGTGCCAGCAGCCAGGGACTCATGGGGTACGAGCAGTACTTC.

The rearrangement joins TRBV5-1 to TRBJ1-3; D gene uncertain. In germline, CDR1 is SGHRS, CDR2 YFSETQ. V was trimmed by 4 bases and J by 0 bases, leaving 8 bases between them. The CDR3 contains 14 residues. CDR3 sequence (DNA): TGCGCCAGCAGCGGCGGTGCCTCTGGAAACACCATATATTTT. This codes for CASSGGASGNTIYF.

The genes are TRBV7-9 and TRBJ1-3, with D uncertain. V lost 5 bases and J lost 4, with 12 bases in between. The CDR3 length is 14 residues. Per the germline V gene, CDR1 is SEHNR and CDR2 is FQNEAQ (reference sequence). CDR3 sequence: CASSLERRGNTIYF. DNA for the CDR3: TGTGCCAGCAGCCTGGAGAGAAGAGGAAACACCATATATTTT.

This chain links TRBV12-3 or TRBV12-4 with TRBJ2-3, with D uncertain. V was pared by 5 bases and J by 6 bases, with 9 bases between. The CDR3 spans 12 residues. The CDR3 DNA reads TGTGCCAGCAGTCCTAATTCGGATACGCAGTATTTT. Residues: CASSPNSDTQYF.